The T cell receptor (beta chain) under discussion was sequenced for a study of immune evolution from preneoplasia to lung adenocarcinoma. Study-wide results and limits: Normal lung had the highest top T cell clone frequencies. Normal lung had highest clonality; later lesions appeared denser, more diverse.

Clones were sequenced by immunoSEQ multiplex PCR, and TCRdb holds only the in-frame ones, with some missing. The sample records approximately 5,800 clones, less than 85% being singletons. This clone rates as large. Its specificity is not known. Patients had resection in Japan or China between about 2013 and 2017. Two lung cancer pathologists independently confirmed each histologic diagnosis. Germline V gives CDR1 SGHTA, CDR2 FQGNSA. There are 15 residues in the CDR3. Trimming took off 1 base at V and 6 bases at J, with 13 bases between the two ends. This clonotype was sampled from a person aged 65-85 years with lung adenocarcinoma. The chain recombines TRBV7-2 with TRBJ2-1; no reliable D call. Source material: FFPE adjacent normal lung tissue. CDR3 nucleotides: TGTGCCAGCAGCTTAGTGTCATTTCCATCCAATGAGCAGTTCTTC. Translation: CASSLVSFPSNEQFF.